The clone carrying this T cell receptor beta chain was recorded once. These data are taken from a study of shared clonotypes between healthy human individuals. Generated by immunoSEQ multiplex PCR, the TCRdb table keeps only in-frame clones and is missing some. The sample contains millions of clones, approximately 94% of which appear only once. CD45RO-negative CD8 cells positively selected for CCR7 made up the naive population, which excluded terminally differentiated effector memory CD45RA+ cells. Germline CDR1 reads SGDLS; CDR2 reads YYNGEE. The V gene lost 4 bases and the J gene lost 3 bases, with 14 bases spanning the gap. The CDR3 length is 14 residues.

Specimen: naive CD8+ T cells from PBMCs. The clonotype originates from a man younger than 35 in good health. Some clones in this sample may be carry-over from other donors' samples. V is TRBV9 and J is TRBJ2-7; weak D call: TRBD1 (6 bases). The CDR3 nucleotides are TGTGCCAGCAGCAGAGGGGGACCCTACTACGAGCAGTACTTC. Its protein product is CASSRGGPYYEQYF.